Given below is one T cell receptor (beta chain) in context. The antigen remains unidentified. The data were obtained in a study of post-analysis software for immune sequencing data. Study observations and caveats: Comparison with controls showed significantly lower normalized Chao1 diversity in multiple sclerosis patients. Batch-matched samples strongly co-clustered by F measure. Patients showed TRBV5-6, TRBV5-1 and TRBV20-1 among five TRBV segments more frequent than in controls.

Trimming shortened V by 3 bases and J by 6 bases, and 13 bases separated the two germline ends. This CDR3 comprises 14 residues. The germline V gene encodes CDR1 SGHRS and CDR2 YFSETQ. Presence of unique molecular identifiers characterized the TCR beta cDNA libraries. From about 1 to 10 million T cells, 400,000 to 550,000 cDNA molecules were obtained. MiXCR, applied by TCRdb to the PCR reads, yields one record per CDR3 protein. The sample contains 380,000 or so distinct CDR3 sequences, 30% to 45% of which appear only once. The TCR sequence derives from a girl aged 10-17 years with multiple sclerosis. Specimen: blood. This chain links TRBV5-1 with TRBJ2-1; D is perhaps TRBD2 (6 bases). The DNA for the CDR3 is TGCGCCAGCAGCTGGCTGGGACTGAGCAATGAGCAGTTCTTC. Protein: CASSWLGLSNEQFF. Complete variable domain (other parts from reference TRBV5-1 and TRBJ2-1): KAGVTQTPRYLIKTRGQQVTLSCSPISGHRSVSWYQQTPGQGLQFLFEYFSETQRNKGNFPGRFSGRQFSNSRSEMNVSTLELGDSALYLCASSWLGLSNEQFFGPGTRLTVL.